Sequencing of this TCR beta chain was carried out in a study of beta chain features in type 1 diabetes. This clone was detected only a few times. The study reverse transcribed the entire isolated RNA, so it sequenced expressed TCRB transcripts. TCRdb's copy holds only in-frame clones and misses some; the assay was immunoSEQ multiplex PCR. The sample holds hundreds of thousands of clones, 25% to 35% seen once. In total, each donor contributed a single heparinised blood draw that averaged around 110 mL. CDR1 SGHAT and CDR2 FQNNGV come from the germline V gene. The CDR3 runs to 13 residues. V was clipped by 5 bases and J by 6 bases, with 12 bases between them.

The TCR sequence derives from a man between 18 and 29 years old in good health. The sequenced sample was naive CD4+ T cells from blood. This chain connects TRBV11-2 to TRBJ2-3, with D perhaps matching TRBD1 (6 bases). CDR3 sequence reads: CASSQGHSDTQYF. The CDR3 nucleotides are TGTGCCAGCAGCCAGGGGCATTCGGATACGCAGTATTTT.